These T cell receptor beta chains were read from a single sample in a study of T cells in Graves' hyperthyroidism and ophthalmopathy. TCRdb independently ran MiXCR on the multiplex PCR reads; one entry per CDR3 protein. Of some 270,000 distinct CDR3 sequences in the sample, roughly 13% were seen once. Sequencing was performed on blood. The receptors were gathered from a woman aged 40 to 50 with Graves' hyperthyroidism. Both conserved end residues are part of each CDR3. Fields, in order: CDR3 protein, CDR3 DNA, clone size, D gene, J gene, V gene. A D gene is named only where the DNA matches it firmly. Only some rows state a clone size, as once, few, many or a class for expanded clones.

CDR3: CASIRWTDTQYF
DNA: TGTGCCAGTATAAGGTGGACAGATACGCAGTATTTT
size: few
D: .
J: TRBJ2-3
V: TRBV19

CDR3: CASSDTSGSRGEQYF
DNA: TGTGCCAGCAGCGATACTAGCGGGAGCAGGGGGGAGCAGTACTTC
size: many
D: TRBD2
J: TRBJ2-7
V: TRBV2

CDR3: CATDWGANSYEQYF
DNA: TGTGCCACTGACTGGGGGGCAAACTCCTACGAGCAGTACTTC
size: .
D: .
J: TRBJ2-7
V: TRBV6-1

CDR3: CASSRGLSGSFQETQYF
DNA: TGTGCCAGCAGCCGGGGACTGAGCGGGAGCTTCCAAGAGACCCAGTACTTC
size: many
D: TRBD2
J: TRBJ2-5
V: TRBV5-8

CDR3: CASSRTGPNSPLHF
DNA: TGTGCCAGCTCACGGACAGGGCCTAATTCACCCCTCCACTTT
size: .
D: TRBD1
J: TRBJ1-6
V: TRBV18

CDR3: CASTKSGGSAGEQFF
DNA: TGTGCCAGCACTAAAAGTGGCGGGAGCGCTGGTGAGCAGTTCTTC
size: few
D: TRBD2
J: TRBJ2-1
V: TRBV25-1

CDR3: CASSLAGGPSTDTQYF
DNA: TGTGCCAGCAGTTTAGCGGGAGGGCCCAGCACAGATACGCAGTATTTT
size: many
D: TRBD2
J: TRBJ2-3
V: TRBV28

CDR3: CASSGSTGAGETQYF
DNA: TGTGCCAGCAGCGGCAGCACAGGCGCGGGAGAGACCCAGTACTTC
size: .
D: .
J: TRBJ2-5
V: TRBV5-5

CDR3: CSARGQGVSGYTF
DNA: TGCAGTGCTAGAGGACAGGGGGTATCTGGCTACACCTTC
size: .
D: TRBD1
J: TRBJ1-2
V: TRBV20-1

CDR3: CATSIRGSTEAFF
DNA: TGTGCCACCAGTATTAGAGGGAGCACTGAAGCTTTCTTT
size: many
D: .
J: TRBJ1-1
V: TRBV24-1

CDR3: CASRGQPQHF
DNA: TGTGCCAGCAGGGGTCAGCCCCAGCATTTT
size: few
D: .
J: TRBJ1-5
V: TRBV7-9

CDR3: CAISESALPDSSYEQYF
DNA: TGTGCCATCAGTGAGTCTGCATTACCGGACAGTTCCTACGAGCAGTACTTC
size: .
D: .
J: TRBJ2-7
V: TRBV10-3

CDR3: CASKGWTEAFF
DNA: TGTGCCAGCAAAGGGTGGACTGAAGCTTTCTTT
size: .
D: .
J: TRBJ1-1
V: TRBV25-1

CDR3: CASTPGPEQYF
DNA: TGTGCCAGCACCCCCGGGCCGGAACAGTACTTC
size: .
D: .
J: TRBJ2-7
V: TRBV5-6

CDR3: CASSEQTGLESEQFF
DNA: TGTGCCAGCAGTGAGCAGACGGGACTAGAGAGTGAGCAGTTCTTC
size: many
D: TRBD2
J: TRBJ2-1
V: TRBV6-1

CDR3: CASSRSAQKYEQYF
DNA: TGTGCCAGCAGCAGAAGTGCACAGAAGTACGAGCAGTACTTC
size: many
D: .
J: TRBJ2-7
V: TRBV28

CDR3: CSVLGGWDPLNTGANVLTF
DNA: TGCAGCGTCTTGGGGGGCTGGGACCCCCTAAACACTGGGGCCAACGTCCTGACTTTC
size: .
D: .
J: TRBJ2-6
V: TRBV29-1

CDR3: CASSGRGRNQPQHF
DNA: TGTGCCAGCAGTGGCCGGGGCCGCAATCAGCCCCAGCATTTT
size: many
D: .
J: TRBJ1-5
V: TRBV27

CDR3: CARTPGTGGCNEAFF
DNA: TGTGCCCGCACCCCTGGGACAGGGGGCTGCAATGAAGCTTTCTTT
size: .
D: TRBD1
J: TRBJ1-1
V: TRBV7-3

CDR3: CASSPYLTGGNGYTF
DNA: TGTGCCAGCAGCCCTTACCTTACAGGGGGAAATGGCTACACCTTC
size: many
D: TRBD1
J: TRBJ1-2
V: TRBV7-9

CDR3: CASSVAGAALYETQYF
DNA: TGTGCCAGCAGTGTTGCGGGAGCTGCTCTGTATGAGACCCAGTACTTC
size: many
D: TRBD2
J: TRBJ2-5
V: TRBV2

CDR3: CASSYPTLNPQLAGGHEQYF
DNA: TGTGCCAGCAGTTACCCGACCCTCAACCCCCAACTAGCGGGAGGGCACGAGCAGTACTTC
size: many
D: TRBD2
J: TRBJ2-7
V: TRBV6-2/TRBV6-3

CDR3: CASSHSRSGANVLTF
DNA: TGTGCCAGCAGCCACAGTAGGTCTGGGGCCAACGTCCTGACTTTC
size: few
D: .
J: TRBJ2-6
V: TRBV7-6

CDR3: CASSQQNNYGYTF
DNA: TGTGCCAGCAGTCAACAGAACAACTATGGCTACACCTTC
size: many
D: .
J: TRBJ1-2
V: TRBV27

CDR3: CATSRDTGNEKLFF
DNA: TGTGCCACCAGCAGAGATACAGGGAACGAAAAACTGTTTTTT
size: many
D: .
J: TRBJ1-4
V: TRBV15